Listed below are T cell receptor beta chains from one sample, sequenced in a study of identical twins. MiXCR was run by TCRdb on the 5' RACE reads, yielding one entry per CDR3 protein. The sample lists around 680,000 distinct CDR3 sequences, roughly 8% occurring once. The same data also contributed to another study, on yellow fever vaccine responses in identical twins.

The sequenced material came from PBMCs. These receptors were collected from a woman aged 18-29 years in good health. Each CDR3 is given with its conserved first and last residue. The D gene is left open where the match is weak. Only some rows state a clone size, as once, few, many or a class for expanded clones.

abundance: few; v_gene: TRBV7-2; len: 15; j_gene: TRBJ2-1; d_gene: TRBD1; CDR3aa: CASSARTGLGGEQFF; CDR3nt: TGTGCCAGCAGCGCCCGGACAGGTTTAGGTGGTGAGCAGTTCTTC
abundance: -; v_gene: TRBV2; len: 17; j_gene: TRBJ2-2; d_gene: TRBD2; CDR3aa: CASSALALSGGTGELFF; CDR3nt: TGTGCCAGCAGTGCACTAGCGCTCAGCGGAGGCACCGGGGAGCTGTTTTTT
abundance: few; v_gene: TRBV24-1; len: 18; j_gene: TRBJ2-6; d_gene: TRBD1; CDR3aa: CATSDATGGPAGANVLTF; CDR3nt: TGTGCCACCAGTGATGCGACAGGGGGCCCCGCTGGGGCCAACGTCCTGACTTTC
abundance: -; v_gene: TRBV20-1; len: 15; j_gene: TRBJ2-7; d_gene: -; CDR3aa: CSARVWAALSYEQYF; CDR3nt: TGCAGTGCTAGAGTGTGGGCAGCGTTATCCTACGAGCAGTACTTC
abundance: -; v_gene: TRBV20-1; len: 14; j_gene: TRBJ1-1; d_gene: TRBD1; CDR3aa: CSALPRGANTEAFF; CDR3nt: TGCAGTGCGCTTCCCAGGGGGGCCAACACTGAAGCTTTCTTT
abundance: few; v_gene: TRBV7-9; len: 17; j_gene: TRBJ2-7; d_gene: TRBD2; CDR3aa: CASSGTLAEHYHYEQYF; CDR3nt: TGTGCCAGCAGCGGCACCCTAGCGGAGCACTATCACTACGAGCAGTACTTC
abundance: many; v_gene: TRBV10-3; len: 15; j_gene: TRBJ2-3; d_gene: -; CDR3aa: CAISESGGVADTQYF; CDR3nt: TGTGCCATCAGTGAGTCTGGCGGGGTGGCAGATACGCAGTATTTT
abundance: many; v_gene: TRBV7-3; len: 15; j_gene: TRBJ2-1; d_gene: TRBD2; CDR3aa: CASSSFGLAFDEQFF; CDR3nt: TGTGCCAGCAGCTCCTTCGGACTAGCGTTCGATGAGCAGTTCTTC
abundance: -; v_gene: TRBV20-1; len: 15; j_gene: TRBJ2-3; d_gene: TRBD2; CDR3aa: CSAIASGGAKDTQYF; CDR3nt: TGCAGTGCTATCGCGAGCGGGGGGGCCAAAGATACGCAGTATTTT
abundance: -; v_gene: TRBV12-3/TRBV12-4; len: 15; j_gene: TRBJ1-5; d_gene: TRBD1; CDR3aa: CASSRDSLINQPQHF; CDR3nt: TGTGCCAGCAGTCGGGACAGCCTTATCAATCAGCCCCAGCATTTT
abundance: few; v_gene: TRBV7-2; len: 14; j_gene: TRBJ2-5; d_gene: -; CDR3aa: CASSLGSRQETQYF; CDR3nt: TGTGCCAGCAGCTTAGGGTCTAGACAAGAGACCCAGTACTTC
abundance: few; v_gene: TRBV14; len: 13; j_gene: TRBJ2-7; d_gene: -; CDR3aa: CASSQPGIYEQYF; CDR3nt: TGTGCCAGCAGCCAACCGGGGATCTACGAGCAGTACTTC
abundance: few; v_gene: TRBV7-2; len: 15; j_gene: TRBJ2-2; d_gene: TRBD2; CDR3aa: CASSRRAGGTGELFF; CDR3nt: TGTGCCAGCAGCCGTCGGGCGGGGGGCACCGGGGAGCTGTTTTTT
abundance: few; v_gene: TRBV27; len: 13; j_gene: TRBJ2-5; d_gene: -; CDR3aa: CATGAGYQETQYF; CDR3nt: TGTGCCACCGGCGCAGGGTACCAAGAGACCCAGTACTTC
abundance: few; v_gene: TRBV20-1; len: 15; j_gene: TRBJ2-7; d_gene: TRBD2; CDR3aa: CSARGLAEVTYEQYF; CDR3nt: TGCAGTGCTAGAGGACTAGCGGAAGTCACCTACGAGCAGTACTTC
abundance: few; v_gene: TRBV6-2/TRBV6-3; len: 15; j_gene: TRBJ1-5; d_gene: TRBD1; CDR3aa: CASSSRTGSNQPQHF; CDR3nt: TGTGCCAGCAGTTCTCGGACAGGTAGCAATCAGCCCCAGCATTTT
abundance: few; v_gene: TRBV5-1; len: 16; j_gene: TRBJ2-7; d_gene: TRBD2; CDR3aa: CASSSLAGGNAYEQYF; CDR3nt: TGCGCCAGCAGCTCCTTGGCGGGAGGGAATGCCTACGAGCAGTACTTC
abundance: few; v_gene: TRBV19; len: 13; j_gene: TRBJ1-2; d_gene: -; CDR3aa: CAGGGGWYYGYTF; CDR3nt: TGTGCCGGAGGTGGAGGGTGGTACTATGGCTACACCTTC
abundance: -; v_gene: TRBV5-6; len: 14; j_gene: TRBJ1-2; d_gene: TRBD1; CDR3aa: CASSYGQGPYGYTF; CDR3nt: TGTGCCAGCAGCTACGGACAGGGACCCTATGGCTACACCTTC
abundance: few; v_gene: TRBV2; len: 14; j_gene: TRBJ1-1; d_gene: -; CDR3aa: CASSGVRGPNEAFF; CDR3nt: TGTGCCAGCAGTGGAGTCAGGGGACCAAATGAAGCTTTCTTT
abundance: few; v_gene: TRBV7-9; len: 16; j_gene: TRBJ1-2; d_gene: TRBD1; CDR3aa: CASSLPGQDVNYGYTF; CDR3nt: TGTGCCAGCAGCTTACCCGGACAGGATGTTAACTATGGCTACACCTTC
abundance: -; v_gene: TRBV5-1; len: 16; j_gene: TRBJ2-5; d_gene: TRBD2; CDR3aa: CASSLEAGGLGETQYF; CDR3nt: TGCGCCAGCAGCTTGGAAGCGGGGGGGCTGGGAGAGACCCAGTACTTC
abundance: -; v_gene: TRBV7-9; len: 14; j_gene: TRBJ2-7; d_gene: -; CDR3aa: CASSLRQATGEQYF; CDR3nt: TGTGCCAGCAGCTTGCGACAGGCCACGGGCGAGCAGTACTTC
abundance: -; v_gene: TRBV6-2/TRBV6-3; len: 14; j_gene: TRBJ2-1; d_gene: -; CDR3aa: CASRSPSDSGEQFF; CDR3nt: TGTGCCAGCAGATCTCCTAGCGATTCTGGGGAGCAGTTCTTC
abundance: many; v_gene: TRBV5-1; len: 16; j_gene: TRBJ2-3; d_gene: TRBD2; CDR3aa: CASSEGLAGGTDTQYF; CDR3nt: TGTGCCAGCAGCGAGGGACTAGCGGGAGGCACAGATACGCAGTATTTT
abundance: many; v_gene: TRBV12-3/TRBV12-4; len: 15; j_gene: TRBJ2-1; d_gene: -; CDR3aa: CASSLQRVSYNEQFF; CDR3nt: TGTGCCAGCAGTCTGCAGCGGGTCTCCTACAATGAGCAGTTCTTC
abundance: many; v_gene: TRBV6-5; len: 14; j_gene: TRBJ1-2; d_gene: TRBD1; CDR3aa: CASSYGQGRYGYTF; CDR3nt: TGTGCCAGCAGTTACGGACAGGGACGCTATGGCTACACCTTC
abundance: few; v_gene: TRBV29-1; len: 13; j_gene: TRBJ1-2; d_gene: -; CDR3aa: CSVDRGGSYGYTF; CDR3nt: TGCAGCGTTGATAGGGGAGGGAGCTATGGCTACACCTTC
abundance: -; v_gene: TRBV7-3; len: 15; j_gene: TRBJ2-2; d_gene: TRBD1; CDR3aa: CASSVGQGASGELFF; CDR3nt: TGTGCCAGCAGCGTCGGACAGGGGGCATCCGGGGAGCTGTTTTTT
abundance: -; v_gene: TRBV25-1; len: 16; j_gene: TRBJ2-2; d_gene: -; CDR3aa: CASSGFNQGNTGELFF; CDR3nt: TGTGCCAGCAGCGGATTTAACCAGGGTAACACCGGGGAGCTGTTTTTT
abundance: -; v_gene: TRBV6-5; len: 12; j_gene: TRBJ2-3; d_gene: -; CDR3aa: CASGPFTDTQYF; CDR3nt: TGTGCCAGCGGGCCCTTCACAGATACGCAGTATTTT
abundance: -; v_gene: TRBV7-2; len: 14; j_gene: TRBJ2-1; d_gene: -; CDR3aa: CASSFINQGNEQFF; CDR3nt: TGTGCCAGCAGCTTTATAAACCAGGGCAATGAGCAGTTCTTC
abundance: few; v_gene: TRBV5-8; len: 13; j_gene: TRBJ1-1; d_gene: -; CDR3aa: CASSLSTYTEAFF; CDR3nt: TGTGCCAGCAGCTTATCCACCTACACTGAAGCTTTCTTT
abundance: few; v_gene: TRBV11-2; len: 15; j_gene: TRBJ2-1; d_gene: -; CDR3aa: CASRGGGVSYNEQFF; CDR3nt: TGTGCCAGCAGGGGGGGCGGGGTCTCCTACAATGAGCAGTTCTTC
abundance: few; v_gene: TRBV21-1; len: 16; j_gene: TRBJ1-5; d_gene: -; CDR3aa: CASSIFRRASNQPQHF; CDR3nt: TGTGCCAGCAGCATATTCCGCAGGGCTAGCAATCAGCCCCAGCATTTT
abundance: -; v_gene: TRBV7-2; len: 13; j_gene: TRBJ2-3; d_gene: -; CDR3aa: CASSPRATDTQYF; CDR3nt: TGTGCCAGCAGCCCACGAGCCACAGATACGCAGTATTTT
abundance: -; v_gene: TRBV20-1; len: 20; j_gene: TRBJ2-2; d_gene: TRBD1; CDR3aa: CSARGAPGQGVRRDTGELFF; CDR3nt: TGCAGTGCTAGAGGGGCACCGGGACAGGGGGTGAGGCGAGACACCGGGGAGCTGTTTTTT
abundance: -; v_gene: TRBV7-9; len: 16; j_gene: TRBJ2-7; d_gene: -; CDR3aa: CASSLEMGMRTYEQYF; CDR3nt: TGTGCCAGCAGCTTAGAAATGGGGATGAGGACCTACGAGCAGTACTTC
abundance: few; v_gene: TRBV12-3/TRBV12-4; len: 17; j_gene: TRBJ2-5; d_gene: -; CDR3aa: CASSPFPGVANQETQYF; CDR3nt: TGTGCCAGCAGTCCTTTCCCGGGGGTGGCAAACCAAGAGACCCAGTACTTC
abundance: few; v_gene: TRBV20-1; len: 13; j_gene: TRBJ2-7; d_gene: TRBD1; CDR3aa: CSASGTGPPGQYF; CDR3nt: TGCAGTGCTAGTGGGACAGGGCCGCCCGGGCAGTACTTC
abundance: few; v_gene: TRBV6-2/TRBV6-3; len: 13; j_gene: TRBJ2-1; d_gene: TRBD1; CDR3aa: CASSYGTGVRFFF; CDR3nt: TGTGCCAGCAGCTACGGGACAGGGGTTAGGTTTTTCTTC